The source of this TCR beta chain is a study of T cell repertoires in cytomegalovirus infection. For the study at large: CMV infection and matching HLA type were both indicated by public TCR beta signatures. General study results and limits: The response measured ex vivo was dominated by TCR beta clonotypes (HLA-C-restricted and CMV-specific).

The CDR3 is made up of 15 amino acids. The V and J ends lost 6 bases and 2 bases respectively, with 19 bases between them. Per germline, CDR1 SQVTM and CDR2 ANQGSEA. TCRdb used MiXCR to reprocess the reads, holding one entry per CDR3 protein. The data hold about 680,000 distinct CDR3 sequences, with 20% to 30% observed a single time. As to this clonotype: Its antigen is still unknown.

This chain joins TRBV29-1 and TRBJ1-2; D is uncertain. The sample was CD8+ T cells from PBMCs. The sequence derives from a human donor in good health (CMV status not recorded). Some clones in this sample may be carry-over from other donors' samples. This CDR3 reads CSVAAGQELNYGYTF. The CDR3 region has the DNA TGCAGCGTAGCTGCCGGTCAAGAGCTAAACTATGGCTACACCTTC.